This TCR beta chain was sequenced during a study of neurological immune-mediated disorders. TCRdb fed the 5' RACE reads into MiXCR, producing one record per CDR3 protein. The sample yields around 76,000 distinct CDR3 sequences, roughly 10% seen once. As to time point: longitudinal time-point 1 (baseline). At least ten counts were recorded for this clonotype. This CDR3 is 14 amino acids long. Between the trimmed V and J ends, which lost 7 bases and 0 bases, there was a span of 10 bases. From germline, CDR1 is WSHSY and CDR2 SAAADI. The sequencing input was PBMCs. The sequence came from a man aged 25-45 years in good health. The V and J genes are TRBV10-2 and TRBJ2-4; D ambiguous. DNA of the CDR3: TGCGCCAGCATGTCTCTACTAGCCAAAAACATTCAGTACTTC. It codes for CASMSLLAKNIQYF.